In this sample, the clone carrying this T cell receptor (beta chain) turned up a few times. Its antigen remains unknown. The sample is drawn from a study of cytomegalovirus exposure and HLA in healthy donors. Overall study findings and caveats: In an earlier analysis, in 620 or so donors, most V segments appeared productive either ~87% or ~30% of the time. Follow-up analysis later connected one missense variant in DCLRE1C with trimming of TCR beta V- and J-genes. Reports showed the classifier diagnosing cytomegalovirus status with high specificity and sensitivity.

The PCR made use of 60 Vbeta and 13 Jbeta primers. The table came from immunoSEQ multiplex PCR; TCRdb's copy has only in-frame clones and leaves some out. The sample contains 190,000 or so clones, 79% of which appear only once. CDR3 length: 16 amino acids. Germline V CDR1 and CDR2: SGHAT, FQNNGV. J was trimmed by 2 bases and V by 5 bases; bases with no gene match: 10. The V and J genes are TRBV11-2 and TRBJ2-7; 9 bases are shared with TRBD1. The sequence came from a girl aged 10-17 years in good health and CMV-seropositive. The source material was PBMCs. This CDR3 reads CASSEDRGLVPYEQYF. DNA of the CDR3: TGTGCCAGCAGCGAGGACAGGGGCCTAGTCCCCTACGAGCAGTACTTC.